This TCR beta chain came from a study of CD8+CD57+ T cells in acquired aplastic anemia. Study-level information: DNA from sorted CD4+ and CD8+ cells averaged around 3 ug.

General study points: The same twenty-nine CD8+ CDR3 sequences occurred in patients and in controls. Patient and control CD8+ Simpson's diversity was not significantly different.

Only a few counts were recorded for this clonotype. Its antigen is not identified. An end of the junction differs from the germline gene, which may be a read error. TCR beta VDJ combinations and CDR3 sequences were profiled from genomic DNA. TCRdb re-called the reads with MiXCR, one entry per CDR3 protein. The sample records 150,000 to 200,000 distinct CDR3 sequences, about 64% being singletons. The source material was sorted CD4+, CD8+, or CD8+CD57+ T cells (not recorded which) from PBMCs. The clonotype was recovered from a human donor with severe aplastic anemia or a healthy control (not recorded which).

CDR3 in amino acids: CASSPGSSYEQCF. The CDR3 coding sequence is TGTGCCAGCAGCCCAGGGAGCTCCTACGAGCAGTGCTTC. V and J are TRBV5-6 and TRBJ2-7; the D gene could be TRBD1 or TRBD2 (5 bases each). The germline V gene has CDR1 SGHDT and CDR2 YYEEEE. The CDR3 is 13 amino acids.